A single sample is the source of the 5 T cell receptor beta chains below, sequenced in a study of blood T cell repertoires in COVID-19. The repertoire was sequenced with immunoSEQ multiplex PCR; TCRdb's copy has only in-frame clones and lacks some. The top ten clones hold approximately 4.3% of a sample with more than 55,000 clones, around nine tenths of them seen once. The specimen sequenced was peripheral blood. All receptors derive from a man aged 60 to 69 with acute or convalescent COVID-19.

This clone turned up a few times. The chain uses TRBV5-4 and TRBJ2-4; TRBD1 aligns across 10 bases. The ends lost 4 bases at V and 6 bases at J; junction bases unmatched: 4. The V gene's germline CDR1 is SGHNT and CDR2 YYREEE (reference sequence). This CDR3 has 14 amino acids. CDR3 sequence (DNA): TGTGCCAGCAGCCAGGACAGGGGGGGAAACATTCAGTACTTC. This gives the protein CASSQDRGGNIQYF. The whole variable domain, filled in from reference TRBV5-4 and TRBJ2-4, reads ETGVTQSPTHLIKTRGQQVTLRCSSQSGHNTVSWYQQALGQGPQFIFQYYREEENGRGNFPPRFSGLQFPNYSSELNVNALELDDSALYLCASSQDRGGNIQYFGAGTRLSVL.

The rearrangement joins TRBV28 to TRBJ1-6; weak D call: TRBD1 (6 bases). Trimming pared 5 bases from V and 2 bases from J, leaving 10 bases between. Germline-derived CDR1 and CDR2 are MDHEN and SYDVKM. This CDR3 region has 15 residues. The CDR3: CASSRGQTYNSPLHF. The DNA for the CDR3 is TGTGCCAGCAGTCGTGGACAGACCTATAATTCACCCCTCCACTTT.

The V and J genes are TRBV6-5 and TRBJ2-7, with D possibly matching TRBD2 (5 bases). V was clipped by 7 bases and J by 2 bases, with 15 bases between them. Germline V gene sequence: CDR1 MNHEY, CDR2 SVGAGI. This CDR3 comprises 14 residues. The CDR3 region is CASISGGAAYEQYF. In nucleotides, the CDR3 is TGTGCCAGCATCTCTGGCGGAGCGGCCTACGAGCAGTACTTC.

V usage is TRBV4-2 and J usage is TRBJ2-3; unclear D gene. The germline V gene has CDR1 LGHNA and CDR2 YNFKEQ. Trimming removed 0 bases from V and 4 bases from J, with 11 bases in between. The CDR3 length is 15 residues. The CDR3 sequence is CASSQETALPDTQYF. The CDR3 nucleotides are TGTGCCAGCAGCCAAGAAACAGCCTTGCCAGATACGCAGTATTTT.

The chain couples TRBV6-5 to TRBJ1-5; perhaps TRBD1 as D (5 bases). CDR3 length: 15 residues. The V gene lost 7 bases and the J gene lost 5 bases, with 18 bases spanning the gap. CDR1 and CDR2 (germline): MNHEY, SVGAGI. In DNA, the CDR3 is TGTGCCAGCATACGAATCCAGGGTAGTGATCAGCCCCAGCATTTT. Translation: CASIRIQGSDQPQHF.